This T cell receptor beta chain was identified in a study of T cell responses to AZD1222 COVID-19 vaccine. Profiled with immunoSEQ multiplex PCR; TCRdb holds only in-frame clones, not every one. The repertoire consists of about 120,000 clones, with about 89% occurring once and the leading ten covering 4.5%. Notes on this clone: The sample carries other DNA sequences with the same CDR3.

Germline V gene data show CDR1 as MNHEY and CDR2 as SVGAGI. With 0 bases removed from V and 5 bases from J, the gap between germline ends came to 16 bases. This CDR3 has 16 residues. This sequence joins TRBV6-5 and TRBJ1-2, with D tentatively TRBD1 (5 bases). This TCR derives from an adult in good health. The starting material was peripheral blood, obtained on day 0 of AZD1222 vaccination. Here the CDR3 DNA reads TGTGCCAGCAGTTACTCGCGAACAGGCGGGGGTTATGGCTACACCTTC. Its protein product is CASSYSRTGGGYGYTF.